This TCR beta chain was obtained from a study of beta chain features in type 1 diabetes. The whole isolated RNA underwent reverse transcription, so sequencing captured expressed TCRB transcripts. Data came from immunoSEQ multiplex PCR; TCRdb stores just in-frame clones and leaves some out. The repertoire holds 130,000 to 150,000 clones, with under 60% as singletons. Sorting based on CD45RO/CCR7/CD25/CD127/CD95/CD27 separated CD4+ naive, central memory, regulatory and stem cell-like memory cells. The CDR3 spans 15 residues. V was trimmed by 0 bases and J by 3 bases, leaving 9 bases between them. Germline V gene lookup returns CDR1 MNHNY and CDR2 SVGAGI (reference sequence).

The clonotype comes from a man aged 18-30 years in good health. Sequenced material: Tregs from blood. The chain combines TRBV6-6 with TRBJ1-5; possible D gene TRBD1, 6 bases. CDR3 loop: CASSYSGHYNQPQHF. The CDR3 bases are TGTGCCAGCAGTTACTCGGGACATTACAATCAGCCCCAGCATTTT.